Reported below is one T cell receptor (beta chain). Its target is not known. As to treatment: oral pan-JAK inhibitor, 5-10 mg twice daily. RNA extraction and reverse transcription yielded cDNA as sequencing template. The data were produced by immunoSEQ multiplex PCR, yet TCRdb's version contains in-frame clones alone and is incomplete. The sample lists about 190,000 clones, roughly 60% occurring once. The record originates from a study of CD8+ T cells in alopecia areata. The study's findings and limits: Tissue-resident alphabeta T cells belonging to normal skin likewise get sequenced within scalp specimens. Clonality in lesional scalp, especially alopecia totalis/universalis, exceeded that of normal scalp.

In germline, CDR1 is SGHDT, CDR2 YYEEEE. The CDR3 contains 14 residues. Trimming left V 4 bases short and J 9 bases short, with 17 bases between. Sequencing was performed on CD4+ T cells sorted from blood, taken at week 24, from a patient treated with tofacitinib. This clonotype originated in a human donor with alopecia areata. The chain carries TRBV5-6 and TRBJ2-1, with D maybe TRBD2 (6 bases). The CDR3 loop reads CASSQAPTSIEQFF. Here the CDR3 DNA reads TGTGCCAGCAGCCAGGCACCGACTAGTATTGAGCAGTTCTTC.